These T cell receptor beta chains were read from a single sample in a study of Ad26.COV2.S vaccination and SARS-CoV-2 variants. The table came from immunoSEQ multiplex PCR; TCRdb's copy has only in-frame clones and leaves some out. The sample lists 300,000 to 350,000 clones; 75% to 90% were seen once. The sequences come from peripheral blood, collected in a trial of Ad26.COV2.S vaccine versus placebo. The receptors were gathered from a person between 18 and 65 years old who received the Ad26.COV2.S COVID-19 vaccine or a placebo. The CDR3 runs from the conserved cysteine through the conserved F or W. The D gene is left open where the match is weak. Expanded clones get a size class; other rows say once, few or many, or leave the size out.

>TRBV28|.|.|TRBJ2-1
CASSLPPNNEQFF
TGTGCCAGCAGTCTGCCCCCTAATAATGAGCAGTTCTTC
>TRBV9|few|.|TRBJ1-6
CASSGGGSYNSPLHF
TGTGCCAGCAGCGGAGGGGGATCCTATAATTCACCCCTCCACTTT
>TRBV19|.|.|TRBJ2-3
CASSIRDRGTQYF
TGTGCCAGTAGTATTCGAGACAGAGGTACGCAGTATTTT
>TRBV5-1|.|TRBD2|TRBJ2-1
CASSQKAGTSGSHEQFF
TGCGCCAGCAGCCAAAAAGCCGGGACTAGCGGGAGTCATGAGCAGTTCTTC
>TRBV5-6|.|TRBD1|TRBJ1-3
CASRTTGSSGNTIYF
TGTGCCAGCAGGACGACAGGGAGCTCTGGAAACACCATATATTTT
>TRBV7-8|.|TRBD2|TRBJ2-2
CASSLEGTSGGFFGELFF
TGTGCCAGCAGCTTAGAAGGAACTAGCGGGGGGTTTTTCGGGGAGCTGTTTTTT
>TRBV5-8|once|.|TRBJ2-6
CASSLKLVGNGANVLTF
TGTGCCAGCAGCTTGAAGTTGGTGGGGAACGGGGCCAACGTCCTGACTTTC
>TRBV5-1|.|TRBD1|TRBJ1-5
CASSLGTGTDQPQHF
TGCGCCAGCAGCTTGGGGACAGGGACGGACCAGCCCCAGCATTTT
>TRBV12-3/TRBV12-4|.|TRBD1|TRBJ1-1
CASSGDRDAEAFF
TGTGCCAGCAGTGGGGACAGGGACGCTGAAGCTTTCTTT
>TRBV7-2|.|TRBD1|TRBJ2-2
CASRWEPGQGTEELFF
TGTGCCAGCCGGTGGGAGCCGGGACAGGGAACCGAAGAGCTGTTTTTT
>TRBV4-1|.|.|TRBJ2-3
CASSQEEGRDTQYF
TGCGCCAGCAGCCAAGAGGAGGGTCGGGATACGCAGTATTTT
>TRBV30|.|TRBD2|TRBJ2-7
CAWMQPAGVYEQYF
TGTGCCTGGATGCAACCAGCGGGAGTCTACGAGCAGTACTTC
>TRBV5-1|.|TRBD1|TRBJ1-4
CASSGTGGDEKLFF
TGCGCCAGCAGCGGGACAGGGGGGGATGAAAAACTGTTTTTT
>TRBV7-6|.|.|TRBJ2-5
CASSKEGDLTGTQYF
TGTGCCAGCAGCAAAGAGGGGGATCTCACGGGGACCCAGTACTTC
>TRBV10-2|.|TRBD2|TRBJ2-1
CASSEGTSGRGGSYNEQFF
TGCGCCAGCAGTGAGGGGACTAGCGGGCGGGGGGGCTCCTACAATGAGCAGTTCTTC
>TRBV7-2|.|.|TRBJ2-3
CASSLVSSSTDTQYF
TGTGCCAGCAGCTTAGTAAGTTCTAGCACAGATACGCAGTATTTT
>TRBV19|.|TRBD1|TRBJ1-2
CASSRQGSGYGYTF
TGTGCCAGTAGCAGACAGGGTTCTGGCTATGGCTACACCTTC
>TRBV5-4|.|.|TRBJ2-5
CASSFFAGGTAETQYF
TGTGCCAGCAGCTTCTTTGCGGGTGGGACGGCGGAGACCCAGTACTTC
>TRBV11-2|.|.|TRBJ2-5
CASSLAQQETQYF
TGTGCCAGCAGCTTAGCACAGCAAGAGACCCAGTACTTC
>TRBV6-1|.|.|TRBJ1-5
CASSEEVGPQPQHF
TGTGCCAGCAGTGAAGAAGTGGGGCCTCAGCCCCAGCATTTT
>TRBV7-2|.|.|TRBJ2-1
CASSLALGSYNEQFF
TGTGCCAGCAGCTTAGCGCTGGGGTCCTACAATGAGCAGTTCTTC
>TRBV2|.|.|TRBJ1-1
CASKNYGMNTEAFF
TGTGCCAGCAAGAACTACGGAATGAACACTGAAGCTTTCTTT
>TRBV6-6|.|.|TRBJ1-4
CASKPSSTNEKLFF
TGTGCCAGCAAACCTAGCTCAACTAATGAAAAACTGTTTTTT
>TRBV19|.|.|TRBJ1-5
CASSRGGQPQHF
TGTGCCAGTAGTAGGGGTGGTCAGCCCCAGCATTTT
>TRBV9|few|TRBD2|TRBJ2-3
CASSFGLAVSTDTQYF
TGTGCCAGCAGCTTCGGACTAGCGGTGAGCACAGATACGCAGTATTTT
>TRBV19|.|.|TRBJ2-1
CASSTSLALNSYNEQFF
TGTGCCAGTAGTACCTCGCTAGCGCTAAACTCCTACAATGAGCAGTTCTTC
>TRBV7-2|.|TRBD1|TRBJ2-3
CASSRTGGDTQYF
TGTGCCAGCAGCCGGACAGGGGGTGATACGCAGTATTTT